This T cell receptor (beta chain) is from a study of T cell repertoires in cytomegalovirus infection (dated by TCRdb to 2018 to 2020). For the wider study: The peptide stimulations were aimed at well-studied HLA-B-restricted epitopes as well as recently identified HLA-C-restricted CMV epitopes, whose presentation resists viral immunomodulation. Because public TCR beta signatures pointed to carriage of CMV infection together with the matching HLA type, the HLA type of each donor mattered for the analysis.

On the study overall, not on this receptor specifically: In the ex vivo response, HLA-C-restricted CMV-specific TCR beta clonotypes were dominant, and in two of eight donors the single most frequent clonotype came from this HLA-C-restricted group. Carriers of CMV infection plus the relevant HLA type were discriminated by the cumulative frequency of public TCR beta family members in the study cohort and in an independent approximately 350-donor cohort.

This sample's treatment or condition label indicates: in vitro stimulation with specific CMV peptide epitopes to enrich CMV-specific T cells. Instrument on record: Illumina HiSeq 1500. TCRdb reanalyzed the raw reads on its own, using fastp at Q25 for trimming and MiXCR for clone calling, and kept in-frame beta chains. Duplicate CDR3 protein sequences are folded into a single record with the most common DNA and genes. Present in this sample are tens of thousands of distinct CDR3 sequences, over 20% of which were seen just once. About 90% of the sample lies in the top ten. To note about this clonotype: The target of this receptor is not known. Base qualities were left out, and no much larger clone turns up one base away.

CDR1 and CDR2 are drawn from the germline V gene: SGHVS, FNYEAQ. The CDR3 covers 15 residues, taking in both the cysteine and the phenylalanine. CDR3 DNA is the only sequence kept; it has 45 bases, read in frame from the first base. V sheds 4 bases and J sheds 5 bases, leaving 15 bases between their ends. This clonotype was obtained from a human donor in good health (CMV status not recorded). Some clones in this sample may be carry-over from other donors' samples. The sequencing here drew on CD8+ T cells from cultured PBMCs, taken from culture after CMV antigen stimulation. The sequence joins TRBV7-6 to TRBJ2-1, with a tentative D gene TRBD1 over 6 matching bases. The CDR3 amino acid sequence is: CASSYRDIRNNEQFF. The nucleotide sequence reads as follows: TGTGCCAGCAGCTACCGGGACATACGAAACAATGAGCAGTTCTTC.